These 30 T cell receptor beta chains share one sample of origin, sequenced in a study of OX40 agonist ivuxolimab in advanced cancers. Assay: immunoSEQ multiplex PCR; the TCRdb copy retains only in-frame clones and omits some. The sample carries 98,000 or so clones, roughly nine tenths recorded once. Sequences were derived from CD4+ or CD8+ T cells sorted from blood, sampled in a trial of the OX40 agonist ivuxolimab. These receptors were obtained from an adult with an advanced solid tumor such as melanoma, head and neck, liver or kidney cancer.

The chain carries TRBV10-3 and TRBJ2-5, with 9 bases that match TRBD1. Germline CDR1 is ENHRY and CDR2 is SYGVKD. V gave up 5 bases and J gave up 5 bases; unmatched junction bases: 6. This CDR3 has 14 amino acids. This CDR3 reads CAISTQGAGETQYF. Written as DNA, the CDR3 is TGTGCCATCAGTACACAGGGGGCGGGGGAGACCCAGTACTTC.

The chain employs TRBV28 and TRBJ2-7; 15 bases match TRBD2. The CDR3 spans 17 residues. In germline, CDR1 is MDHEN, CDR2 SYDVKM. V was clipped by 6 bases and J by 5 bases; unmatched bases: 11. The chain's CDR3 is CASRRGGLAGGTDEQYF. The CDR3 coding sequence is TGTGCCAGCAGGAGGGGGGGACTAGCGGGAGGTACGGACGAGCAGTACTTC.

The rearrangement joins TRBV6-5 to TRBJ1-5; D is unresolved. The germline CDR1 and CDR2 sequences are MNHEY and SVGAGI. The CDR3 extends over 14 amino acids. Trimming cost V 0 bases and J 9 bases, with 12 bases left between them. CDR3: CASSYSASRGPQHF. The CDR3, as DNA: TGTGCCAGCAGTTACTCGGCCAGCCGCGGGCCCCAGCATTTT.

The chain has TRBV6-1 and TRBJ2-1; 7 nucleotides match TRBD1. This CDR3 is 15 amino acids long. J was trimmed by 10 bases and V by 6 bases; bases with no gene match: 15. Germline values: CDR1 MNHNS, CDR2 SASEGT. CDR3 loop: CASSINGQEFREQFF. The CDR3 region has the DNA TGTGCCAGCAGCATCAACGGACAGGAGTTTAGGGAGCAGTTCTTC.

The rearrangement uses TRBV5-4 and TRBJ2-6, with 9 bases lining up with TRBD2. The trim removed 4 bases at V and 2 bases at J, leaving 4 bases unmatched. The germline CDR1 and CDR2 sequences are SGHNT and YYREEE (reference sequence). CDR3 length: 16 residues. In nucleotides, the CDR3 is TGTGCCAGCAGCCCCCAGCGGGGGGCTGGGGCCAACGTCCTGACTTTC. Encoded protein: CASSPQRGAGANVLTF.

The chain combines TRBV29-1 with TRBJ1-5; no firm D call. Germline CDR1 and CDR2: SQVTM and ANQGSEA. V shed 6 bases and J shed 0 bases, with 9 bases lying between them. This CDR3 is 13 amino acids long. The CDR3 protein is CSVTESSNQPQHF. CDR3 DNA: TGCAGCGTAACAGAGTCTAGCAATCAGCCCCAGCATTTT. The variable domain in full, with the rest retrieved from reference TRBV29-1 and TRBJ1-5, is SAVISQKPSRDICQRGTSLTIQCQVDSQVTMMFWYRQQPGQSLTLIATANQGSEATYESGFVIDKFPISRPNLTFSTLTVSNMSPEDSSIYLCSVTESSNQPQHFGDGTRLSIL.

The rearrangement uses TRBV6-5 and TRBJ2-7, with 7 nucleotides matching TRBD1. CDR1 is MNHEY, CDR2 SVGAGI, per germline. The CDR3 consists of 15 residues. The junction had 6 bases not matched to a gene; V was cut back by 2 bases and J by 2 bases. Here the CDR3 reads CASSYTGAGAYEQYF. The CDR3 nucleotides are TGTGCCAGCAGTTACACAGGGGCAGGAGCCTACGAGCAGTACTTC.

In nucleotides, the CDR3 is TGTGCCAGCTCACCACGGGATCCAGATACGCAGTATTTT. Translation gives CASSPRDPDTQYF. The rearrangement joins TRBV18 to TRBJ2-3; D gene uncertain. Trimming removed 1 base at V and 4 bases at J, with 6 bases between. The germline V gene encodes CDR1 KGHSH and CDR2 LQKENI. This CDR3 contains 13 residues.

V and J are TRBV19 and TRBJ1-5; perhaps TRBD1 as D (5 bases). V dropped 7 bases and J dropped 3 bases, with 16 bases sitting between them. This CDR3 spans 15 amino acids. Germline V gene lookup returns CDR1 LNHDA and CDR2 SQIVND (reference sequence). CDR3 DNA: TGTGCCAGTACTACCGCCGAGGGACCCAATCAGCCCCAGCATTTT. Residues: CASTTAEGPNQPQHF.

This clone was observed many times. The rearrangement joins TRBV5-6 to TRBJ1-4; D unclear. CDR3 length equals 13 residues. V was cut by 1 base and J by 7 bases, with 8 bases left in between. Per the germline V gene, CDR1 is SGHDT and CDR2 is YYEEEE. This CDR3 reads CASSLPDSEKLFF. In nucleotides, the CDR3 is TGTGCCAGCAGCTTGCCAGACTCTGAAAAACTGTTTTTT.

V and J are TRBV7-2 and TRBJ2-5, with 7 bases fitting TRBD2. Germline-derived CDR1 and CDR2 are SGHTA and FQGNSA. Trimming at V came to 2 bases and at J to 7 bases, leaving 22 bases not matched to a gene. CDR3 size: 19 residues. The CDR3 region is CASSLIGTGGSRLPRTQYF. For the CDR3, the DNA is TGTGCCAGCAGCTTAATTGGGACGGGAGGATCCCGCTTGCCAAGGACCCAGTACTTC. The full variable domain, rest sourced from reference TRBV7-2 and TRBJ2-5, is GAGVSQSPSNKVTEKGKDVELRCDPISGHTALYWYRQSLGQGLEFLIYFQGNSAPDKSGLPSDRFSAERTGGSVSTLTIQRTQQEDSAVYLCASSLIGTGGSRLPRTQYFGPGTRLLVL.

The chain joins TRBV30 to TRBJ1-6; D perhaps matches TRBD1 (5 bases). This CDR3 contains 16 residues. With 6 bases removed from V and 0 bases from J, the gap between germline ends came to 15 bases. Germline V CDR1 and CDR2: GTSNPN, SVGIG (reference sequence). Here the CDR3 DNA reads TGTGCCTGCCAAGGGGCGGCGAACTCCTATAATTCACCCCTCCACTTT. Amino acid sequence: CACQGAANSYNSPLHF.

The rearrangement uses TRBV6-5 and TRBJ1-1; maybe TRBD1 (5 bases). V lost 6 bases to trimming and J lost 4 bases, with 15 bases between them. Germline loops: CDR1 MNHEY, CDR2 SVGAGI. CDR3 length: 14 amino acids. CDR3 sequence: CASRTGPGGTEAFF. As DNA, the CDR3 is TGTGCCAGCAGAACCGGGCCGGGGGGCACTGAAGCTTTCTTT.

The J gene is TRBJ1-4, the V gene TRBV18; a weak D match, TRBD1 (5 bases). This CDR3 has 15 amino acids. Germline CDR1 reads KGHSH; CDR2 reads LQKENI. V was cut by 6 bases and J by 0 bases, with 11 bases left in between. The CDR3 DNA sequence: TGTGCCAGCTCCCCCCCGGGGGCAACTAATGAAAAACTGTTTTTT. This gives the protein CASSPPGATNEKLFF.

The gene calls are TRBV10-3 and TRBJ2-3, with TRBD2 identical over 16 bases. The CDR3 has 13 amino acids. Losses at the gene ends were 10 bases for V and 9 bases for J; bases not matched to a gene: 4. The V gene's germline CDR1 is ENHRY and CDR2 SYGVKD. As DNA, the CDR3 is TGTGCCACGGGACTAGCGGGAGGGGAAACGCAGTATTTT. Translated, it gives CATGLAGGETQYF.

The chain has TRBV7-2 and TRBJ1-2, with D hard to call. Trimming stripped 2 bases from V and 4 bases from J, with 5 bases between. This CDR3 has 12 amino acids. The germline CDR1 and CDR2 sequences are SGHTA and FQGNSA. The CDR3 DNA reads TGTGCCAGCAGCTTATTAGGCTATGGCTACACCTTC. Its translation is CASSLLGYGYTF.

On this clone itself: Germline is not matched at one junction end, which may reflect a read error. This chain joins TRBV7-7 and TRBJ2-5; D is undetermined. The CDR3 spans 14 residues. CDR1 and CDR2 from the germline V gene are SSHAT and FNYEAQ (reference sequence). The CDR3 loop is CASSLSGLGKTQYF. Here the CDR3 DNA reads TGTGCTAGCAGCTTGTCCGGTTTGGGGAAGACCCAGTACTTC.

The rearrangement links TRBV5-4 to TRBJ2-1; D may be TRBD2 (6 bases). V gave up 0 bases and J gave up 5 bases, with 12 bases separating them. The CDR3 sequence is 15 residues long. The germline gives CDR1 SGHNT, CDR2 YYREEE (reference sequence). The CDR3, as DNA: TGTGCCAGCAGCTTGGTCGGGAGCGCCAACAATGAGCAGTTCTTC. It encodes CASSLVGSANNEQFF.

The CDR3 DNA follows: TGTGCCAGCAGCTTTGGCTCGAGCAATCAGCCCCAGCATTTT. Amino acid sequence: CASSFGSSNQPQHF. The chain employs TRBV5-6 and TRBJ1-5; D is unclear. There are 14 residues in the CDR3. Germline V gives CDR1 SGHDT, CDR2 YYEEEE. V was trimmed by 2 bases and J by 1 base, leaving 7 bases between them.

The CDR3 region is CASSLQRQETQYF. CDR3 sequence (DNA): TGTGCCAGCAGTTTACAGCGGCAAGAGACCCAGTACTTC. The chain links TRBV27 to TRBJ2-5; tentatively, D is TRBD2 (5 bases). Looked up from germline, CDR1 is MNHEY and CDR2 is SMNVEV (reference sequence). The CDR3 contains 13 residues. Between the trimmed V and J ends, which lost 2 bases and 2 bases, there was a span of 6 bases.

The table lists this clone with a few counts. The chain couples TRBV30 to TRBJ2-5; D tentatively reads TRBD1 or TRBD2 (5 bases each). The CDR3 spans 14 residues. Trimming cost V 3 bases and J 1 base, with 12 bases left between them. Germline V lookup: CDR1 GTSNPN, CDR2 SVGIG (reference sequence). CDR3 DNA sequence: TGTGCCTGGAGCAGAGGGGCGGGCCAAGAGACCCAGTACTTC. This encodes CAWSRGAGQETQYF.

The V gene is TRBV7-9, the J gene TRBJ1-1, with D possibly being TRBD1 (6 bases). Germline values: CDR1 SEHNR, CDR2 FQNEAQ (reference sequence). The CDR3 totals 14 residues. V lost 4 bases and J 7 bases, leaving 16 bases between the germline ends. The CDR3 protein is CASSSGQRNGEAFF. DNA for the CDR3: TGTGCCAGCAGCTCCGGACAGAGGAACGGTGAAGCTTTCTTT.

The chain couples TRBV7-2 to TRBJ2-1; TRBD2 aligns across 8 bases. Germline CDR1 and CDR2: SGHTA and FQGNSA. The length of the CDR3 is 15 residues. Losses at the gene ends were 5 bases for V and 7 bases for J; bases not matched to a gene: 10. This CDR3 is CASSPGTRVLNEQFF. The CDR3 DNA is TGTGCCAGCAGCCCAGGGACTAGAGTTTTGAATGAGCAGTTCTTC.

The chain combines TRBV5-1 with TRBJ1-5; no definite D call. This CDR3 is 13 amino acids long. V lost 0 bases and J lost 5, with 6 bases in between. CDR1 and CDR2 (germline): SGHRS, YFSETQ. The CDR3 loop is CASSLGTDQPQHF. The CDR3 DNA sequence: TGCGCCAGCAGCTTGGGGACGGATCAGCCCCAGCATTTT. Variable domain in full (rest from reference TRBV5-1 and TRBJ1-5): KAGVTQTPRYLIKTRGQQVTLSCSPISGHRSVSWYQQTPGQGLQFLFEYFSETQRNKGNFPGRFSGRQFSNSRSEMNVSTLELGDSALYLCASSLGTDQPQHFGDGTRLSIL.

V gene TRBV6-5 combines with J gene TRBJ1-5; D not resolved. This CDR3 is 13 amino acids long. From germline, CDR1 is MNHEY and CDR2 SVGAGI. V lost 2 bases and J lost 0, with 2 bases in between. This chain's CDR3 is CASSYNSNQPQHF. CDR3 bases: TGTGCCAGCAGTTACAATAGCAATCAGCCCCAGCATTTT.

J is TRBJ1-2 and V is TRBV29-1, with 7 bases matching TRBD1. Germline loops: CDR1 SQVTM, CDR2 ANQGSEA. Trimming cost V 4 bases and J 4 bases; bases outside gene matches: 6. This CDR3 is 13 amino acids long. The CDR3 nucleotides are TGCAGCGTTGGACAGGGAATCGGCTATGGCTACACCTTC. Its translation: CSVGQGIGYGYTF.

The J gene is TRBJ1-5, the V gene TRBV10-3; unclear D gene. The CDR3 totals 13 residues. Between the trimmed V and J ends, which lost 5 bases and 3 bases, there was a span of 8 bases. Germline V gives CDR1 ENHRY, CDR2 SYGVKD. This CDR3 is CAISRATNQPQHF. The CDR3, as DNA: TGTGCCATCAGTCGAGCAACCAATCAGCCCCAGCATTTT.

The rearrangement uses TRBV6-5 and TRBJ1-1, with D hard to call. V was shortened by 7 bases and J by 4 bases, with 16 bases between the two germline ends. The CDR3 extends over 14 amino acids. CDR1 MNHEY and CDR2 SVGAGI come from the germline V gene. CDR3 loop: CASKVWVAGTEAFF. The CDR3 bases are TGTGCCAGCAAAGTTTGGGTTGCGGGCACTGAAGCTTTCTTT.

The chain recombines TRBV20-1 with TRBJ1-2; possibly TRBD1 for D (5 bases). V was cut by 5 bases and J by 7 bases, with 11 bases left in between. The CDR3 totals 11 residues. The germline CDR1 and CDR2 sequences are DFQATT and SNEGSKA (reference sequence). Here the CDR3 DNA reads TGCAGTGCTGAAAGGGGTCGTGGCTACACCTTC. This sequence encodes CSAERGRGYTF.

This clone was detected once. J is TRBJ2-5 and V is TRBV4-1, with D uncertain. V lost 1 base and J 0 bases, leaving 6 bases between the germline ends. Germline loops: CDR1 MGHRA, CDR2 YSYEKL. This CDR3 is 14 amino acids long. In nucleotides, the CDR3 is TGCGCCAGCAGCCAAGCTGACTACCAAGAGACCCAGTACTTC. The encoded protein is CASSQADYQETQYF.